The 27 T cell receptor beta chains in this list originate from one sample, sequenced in a study of shared clonotypes between healthy human individuals (dated by TCRdb to the early 2020s). Libraries were prepared through the immunoSEQ multiplex PCR assay. TCRdb re-hosts the immuneACCESS table, in-frame sequences only. Its copies lack some clones; in the studies checked, an unresolved V gene accounts for under half of them, and the cause for the rest is not known. Within this sample are roughly 2.1 million clones, with around 93% of them counted one time only. The top ten hold 1.5% to 2% of the sample. CD8 naive samples were obtained by positive selection for CCR7 among CD45RO-negative cells, yielding a CD45RA+CCR7+ population from which TemRA cells were excluded. The sample comprised naive CD8+ T cells from PBMCs. The cell subset or site label of this sample denotes: CD45RA+CCR7+. These receptors originate from a man in his late teens or twenties in good health. Some clones in this sample may be carry-over from other donors' samples.

The chain links TRBV5-6 to TRBJ2-3; TRBD1 agrees at 9 bases. The V gene end was trimmed by 4 bases and the J gene end by 8 bases; junction bases not matched to a gene: 5. Germline V lookup: CDR1 SGHDT, CDR2 YYEEEE. This CDR3 has 13 residues. CDR3: CASSLVQGATQYF. The DNA for the CDR3 is TGTGCCAGCAGCCTCGTACAGGGGGCTACGCAGTATTTT.

J is TRBJ2-2 and V is TRBV6-5; TRBD2 might be the D (6 bases). This CDR3 spans 15 amino acids. V was clipped by 4 bases and J by 2 bases, with 11 bases between them. Per germline, CDR1 MNHEY and CDR2 SVGAGI. In DNA form, the CDR3 reads TGTGCCAGCAGTTTTGTAGCGGCCAACACCGGGGAGCTGTTTTTT. Translation gives CASSFVAANTGELFF.

The genes are TRBV27 and TRBJ2-2; D uncertain. The V end was cut by 6 bases, the J end by 6 bases, with 17 bases between. This CDR3 spans 15 amino acids. In germline, CDR1 is MNHEY, CDR2 SMNVEV (reference sequence). The CDR3 sequence is CASSKGNSLPGELFF. In DNA, the CDR3 is TGTGCCAGCAGCAAAGGGAACAGTCTCCCCGGGGAGCTGTTTTTT.

This clone has only a few counts. The chain has TRBV7-9 and TRBJ2-2; a possible D gene is TRBD1 (6 bases). The CDR3 runs to 16 residues. Per the germline V gene, CDR1 is SEHNR and CDR2 is FQNEAQ (reference sequence). Trimming left V 7 bases short and J 5 bases short, with 20 bases between. CDR3: CASTQGSLVGTGELFF. The CDR3 region has the DNA TGTGCCAGCACCCAGGGGAGTCTAGTGGGGACCGGGGAGCTGTTTTTT.

Of note for this clone: Other DNA sequences within the sample encode an identical CDR3. The rearrangement joins TRBV29-1 to TRBJ1-1; D gene ambiguous. Germline-derived CDR1 and CDR2 are SQVTM and ANQGSEA. This CDR3 comprises 12 residues. V dropped 4 bases and J dropped 2 bases, with 8 bases sitting between them. CDR3 in DNA: TGCAGCGTTGTTCGAGAAAACACTGAAGCTTTCTTT. Translating it yields CSVVRENTEAFF. Full variable domain (outside the CDR3, taken from reference TRBV29-1 and TRBJ1-1): SAVISQKPSRDICQRGTSLTIQCQVDSQVTMMFWYRQQPGQSLTLIATANQGSEATYESGFVIDKFPISRPNLTFSTLTVSNMSPEDSSIYLCSVVRENTEAFFGQGTRLTVV.

V is TRBV10-3 and J is TRBJ2-7, with 7 bases that match TRBD1. CDR1 and CDR2 from the germline V gene are ENHRY and SYGVKD. V lost 5 bases and J lost 2; bases outside the gene matches: 6. The CDR3 loop spans 14 amino acids. CDR3 DNA: TGTGCCATCAGTACAGGGGCCTCCACCTACGAGCAGTACTTC. It is translated as CAISTGASTYEQYF.

The chain combines TRBV13 with TRBJ2-7; 9 nucleotides agree with TRBD1. With V trimmed by 3 bases and J by 7 bases, 7 bases remained unmatched. The CDR3 covers 14 residues. CDR1 and CDR2 (germline): PRHDT, FYEKMQ (reference sequence). In DNA form, the CDR3 reads TGTGCCAGCAGCTTGCGGGACAGGGTGGGGGAGCAGTACTTC. This codes for CASSLRDRVGEQYF.

The V call is TRBV5-1, the J call TRBJ2-3; D remains ambiguous. The CDR3 is made up of 15 amino acids. Germline CDR1 SGHRS, CDR2 YFSETQ. The V end was cut by 5 bases, the J end by 1 base, with 14 bases between. CDR3 nucleotide sequence: TGCGCCAGCAGACTTGGTGAATCTGGCACAGATACGCAGTATTTT. As protein: CASRLGESGTDTQYF.

The chain couples TRBV18 to TRBJ1-1; TRBD1 matches at 9 bases. Germline V gene sequence: CDR1 KGHSH, CDR2 LQKENI. The CDR3 sequence is 16 residues long. V was pared by 6 bases and J by 2 bases, with 10 bases of the junction left unmatched. The CDR3 is CASSPARTGANTEAFF. CDR3 bases: TGTGCCAGCTCGCCAGCTCGGACAGGGGCAAACACTGAAGCTTTCTTT.

This CDR3 reads CSAKIRDQSVWEQYF. In DNA form, the CDR3 reads TGCAGCGCTAAAATCCGGGACCAAAGCGTGTGGGAGCAGTACTTC. V usage is TRBV29-1 and J usage is TRBJ2-7; either TRBD1 or TRBD2 may fit D (5 bases each). The CDR3 contains 15 residues. The V end was cut by 7 bases, the J end by 7 bases, with 26 bases between. In germline, CDR1 is SQVTM, CDR2 ANQGSEA.

The chain combines TRBV27 with TRBJ1-4, with D tentatively TRBD1 (6 bases). CDR1 and CDR2 from the germline V gene are MNHEY and SMNVEV (reference sequence). V lost 11 bases and J lost 5, with 21 bases in between. The CDR3 contains 15 residues. CDR3 sequence reads: CASGGEDRLNEKLFF. For the CDR3, the DNA is TGTGCCTCTGGCGGAGAAGACAGGCTGAATGAAAAACTGTTTTTT. Variable domain in full (rest from reference TRBV27 and TRBJ1-4): EAQVTQNPRYLITVTGKKLTVTCSQNMNHEYMSWYRQDPGLGLRQIYYSMNVEVTDKGDVPEGYKVSRKEKRNFPLILESPSPNQTSLYFCASGGEDRLNEKLFFGSGTQLSVL.

The J gene is TRBJ2-2, the V gene TRBV9, with 9 positions matching TRBD1. The CDR3 is made up of 19 amino acids. CDR1 and CDR2 (germline): SGDLS, YYNGEE. V lost 0 bases to trimming and J lost 1 base; unmatched junction nucleotides: 10. CDR3 DNA: TGTGCCAGCAGCGTAGAAAACAGGGGGCGCGAATTGAACACCGGGGAGCTGTTTTTT. Protein sequence: CASSVENRGRELNTGELFF.

The gene calls are TRBV5-5 and TRBJ2-5; D possibly corresponds to TRBD1 (5 bases). The CDR3 is 15 residues long. Trimming pared 0 bases from V and 5 bases from J, leaving 14 bases between. Per the germline V gene, CDR1 is SGHKS and CDR2 is YYEKEE (reference sequence). The CDR3 here is CASSLGQGSWETQYF. The CDR3 DNA sequence: TGTGCCAGCAGCTTGGGCCAGGGAAGCTGGGAGACCCAGTACTTC.

V and J are TRBV27 and TRBJ2-7; D assignment may be TRBD1 or TRBD2 (5 bases each). Trimming pared 2 bases from V and 6 bases from J, leaving 20 bases between. This CDR3 has 16 residues. CDR1 and CDR2 from the germline V gene are MNHEY and SMNVEV (reference sequence). Written as DNA, the CDR3 is TGTGCCAGCAGTTTAGAGCGGACACTTTGGGGTTCCGAGCAGTACTTC. The encoded protein is CASSLERTLWGSEQYF.

The chain employs TRBV7-3 and TRBJ2-1; 13 bases align to TRBD2. J gave up 2 bases and V 5 bases, and 3 bases lay outside the gene matches. This CDR3 region has 16 residues. The V gene's germline CDR1 is SGHTA and CDR2 FQGTGA. The CDR3 protein is CASSPGTSGAYNEQFF. The CDR3 nucleotides read TGTGCCAGCAGCCCCGGGACTAGCGGGGCCTACAATGAGCAGTTCTTC.

V and J are TRBV7-3 and TRBJ2-1, with 14 bases aligning to TRBD2. Germline V gene lookup returns CDR1 SGHTA and CDR2 FQGTGA. This CDR3 has 15 residues. J lost 8 bases, V lost 2 bases, and 2 bases had no gene match. DNA of the CDR3: TGTGCCAGCAGCTTAGGGACTAGCGGGAGCCATGAGCAGTTCTTC. It encodes CASSLGTSGSHEQFF. Supplemented by reference TRBV7-3 and TRBJ2-1, the full variable domain reads GAGVSQTPSNKVTEKGKYVELRCDPISGHTALYWYRQSLGQGPEFLIYFQGTGAADDSGLPNDRFFAVRPEGSVSTLKIQRTERGDSAVYLCASSLGTSGSHEQFFGPGTRLTVL.

This chain links TRBV7-2 with TRBJ2-7; D is ambiguous. CDR3 length equals 15 residues. Trimming removed 2 bases from V and 0 bases from J, with 11 bases in between. CDR1 SGHTA and CDR2 FQGNSA come from the germline V gene. Here the CDR3 reads CASSLTHSSSYEQYF. The CDR3 DNA reads TGTGCCAGCAGCTTAACTCACTCCAGCTCCTACGAGCAGTACTTC. The full variable domain, completed using reference TRBV7-2 and TRBJ2-7, is GAGVSQSPSNKVTEKGKDVELRCDPISGHTALYWYRQSLGQGLEFLIYFQGNSAPDKSGLPSDRFSAERTGGSVSTLTIQRTQQEDSAVYLCASSLTHSSSYEQYFGPGTRLTVT.

The chain links TRBV15 to TRBJ2-4, with D possibly being TRBD2 (5 bases). Trimming removed 5 bases from V and 10 bases from J, with 12 bases in between. CDR1 and CDR2 (germline): LNHNV, YYDKDF (reference sequence). The CDR3 covers 12 residues. CDR3 bases: TGTGCCACCAGCGGACTGGGCCTTATTCAGTACTTC. Protein product: CATSGLGLIQYF.

For this clone: Other DNA variants within this sample encode the same CDR3. The chain joins TRBV19 to TRBJ2-7, with D possibly matching TRBD1 (6 bases). V gave up 2 bases and J gave up 4 bases, with 9 bases separating them. Per the germline V gene, CDR1 is LNHDA and CDR2 is SQIVND (reference sequence). The CDR3 extends over 13 amino acids. The CDR3 coding sequence is TGTGCCAGTAGTATACGGCAGGGGTACGAGCAGTACTTC. Its translation: CASSIRQGYEQYF.

This clone was found once. The rearrangement links TRBV12-5 to TRBJ2-3, with TRBD2 identical over 8 bases. This CDR3 region has 18 residues. Germline assignment: CDR1 LGHNT and CDR2 FRNRAP. Trimming cost V 1 base and J 6 bases; bases outside gene matches: 15. The CDR3 region has the DNA TGTGCTAGTGGTTTGGCACGGCTGAGAGCGGGAGTAGCGGATACGCAGTATTTT. Protein: CASGLARLRAGVADTQYF. Drawing the rest from reference TRBV12-5 and TRBJ2-3, the complete variable domain is DARVTQTPRHKVTEMGQEVTMRCQPILGHNTVFWYRQTMMQGLELLAYFRNRAPLDDSGMPKDRFSAEMPDATLATLKIQPSEPRDSAVYFCASGLARLRAGVADTQYFGPGTRLTVL.

To note about this clone: Other DNA sequences in this specimen translate into the identical CDR3. The chain recombines TRBV4-1 with TRBJ2-7; no reliable D call. Germline V lookup: CDR1 MGHRA, CDR2 YSYEKL. V gave up 0 bases and J gave up 3 bases, with 12 bases separating them. This CDR3 is built from 15 residues. The chain's CDR3 is CASSQDLGRFYEQYF. CDR3 bases: TGCGCCAGCAGCCAAGATCTTGGACGTTTCTACGAGCAGTACTTC.

CDR3 sequence (DNA): TGTGCCAGCAGTTCAGCGGGAGGTCTATACAATGAGCAGTTCTTC. Translation: CASSSAGGLYNEQFF. J is TRBJ2-1 and V is TRBV6-5, with 9 positions matching TRBD2. This CDR3 has 15 amino acids. J gave up 4 bases and V 4 bases, and 5 bases lay outside the gene matches. Germline CDR1 MNHEY, CDR2 SVGAGI.

Of note for this clone: The sample contains more than one DNA sequence encoding this CDR3. CDR3 nucleotide sequence: TGTGCCAGCAGTCCGCGGGGCCCTCGCTACGAGCAGTACTTC. It is translated as CASSPRGPRYEQYF. The chain combines TRBV28 with TRBJ2-7; possible D gene TRBD2, 6 bases. V was cut by 5 bases and J by 3 bases, with 14 bases left in between. Germline loops: CDR1 MDHEN, CDR2 SYDVKM. The CDR3 runs to 14 residues.

CDR3 DNA: TGTGCCACCAGCAGAGGCCGGGACATGGCCCCTGAGCAGTTCTTC. Translated, it gives CATSRGRDMAPEQFF. The chain has TRBV15 and TRBJ2-1, with D perhaps TRBD1 (6 bases). The CDR3 runs 15 residues. V was shortened by 1 base and J by 9 bases, with 16 bases between the two germline ends. The germline V gene has CDR1 LNHNV and CDR2 YYDKDF (reference sequence).

The CDR3 reads CASSLVNPVNTEAFF. CDR3 nucleotide sequence: TGTGCCAGCAGCTTAGTAAATCCAGTGAACACTGAAGCTTTCTTT. V is TRBV7-2 and J is TRBJ1-1; no firm D call. CDR3 size: 15 residues. Germline CDR1 SGHTA, CDR2 FQGNSA. V lost 1 base, J lost 0 bases, and 9 bases lay in between.

This chain links TRBV4-1 with TRBJ2-1; weak D call: TRBD1 (6 bases). CDR1 is MGHRA and CDR2 is YSYEKL in the germline V gene. The CDR3 has 17 residues. V dropped 4 bases and J dropped 5 bases, with 21 bases sitting between them. For the CDR3, the DNA is TGCGCCAGCAGCCCTCCCAGGGGCCCCAGGGTCGACAATGAGCAGTTCTTC. Protein: CASSPPRGPRVDNEQFF.

This chain links TRBV4-1 with TRBJ2-3; D is ambiguous. The germline V gene has CDR1 MGHRA and CDR2 YSYEKL. This CDR3 is 15 amino acids long. Trimming stripped 0 bases from V and 2 bases from J, with 9 bases between. DNA of the CDR3: TGCGCCAGCAGCCAAGATCCGGGCGCCACAGATACGCAGTATTTT. It encodes CASSQDPGATDTQYF.